This TCR beta chain was sequenced for a study of T cells in tuberculosis. Study context: The T cells targeted glucose monomycolate, a mycobacterial lipid, via CD1B.

The method was immunoSEQ multiplex PCR; TCRdb's version includes in-frame clones alone and lacks a portion of them. The data show approximately 57,000 clones, roughly 87% seen once. V was pared by 4 bases and J by 1 base, with 4 bases of the junction left unmatched. CDR3 length equals 14 residues. Germline V gives CDR1 SGHNT, CDR2 YYREEE (reference sequence). Study-wide findings and caveats: Some low-affinity tetramer-binding T cells may be absent from this sample.

Cells were sorted from thawed PBMC rested overnight and stained with GMM-loaded CD1B tetramer, viability dye and anti-CD3. The lipid loaded on the CD1B tetramers was C32 glucose monomycolate from Rhodococcus equi. CD14-expressing monocytes were removed from PBMC before cryopreservation and sorting. From each donor, 95,000 to 100,000 tetramer-negative cells were sorted. The sequencing input was CD1b-GMM tetramer-negative cells sorted from PBMCs. This chain uses TRBV5-4 with TRBJ1-1; 7 nucleotides agree with TRBD1. The source is an adult woman with latent tuberculosis. CDR3 in DNA: TGTGCCAGCAGCCCGGGACAGAGGAACACTGAAGCTTTCTTT. It codes for CASSPGQRNTEAFF.